These 23 T cell receptor beta chains were sequenced from one sample in a study of patients and donors after allogeneic stem cell transplantation. TCRdb fed the RT-PCR reads into MiXCR, producing one record per CDR3 protein. The data contain about a million distinct CDR3 sequences, roughly 18% of them singletons. The sequencing input was blood, either unsorted or a sorted T cell fraction (not recorded which). These receptors came from a human donor who was either an allogeneic HSCT recipient or a stem cell or donor lymphocyte infusion donor (not recorded which). It is not recorded whose cells these are; they may come from a transplant donor.

This clonotype occurred a few times. DNA of the CDR3: TGTGCCAGCAGTTTATATCCGGGATCAGGGGAGACCCAGTACTTC. Translated: CASSLYPGSGETQYF. The rearrangement joins TRBV27 to TRBJ2-5; D possibly matches TRBD1 or TRBD2 (5 bases each). Germline values: CDR1 MNHEY, CDR2 SMNVEV (reference sequence). The CDR3 has 15 amino acids. V lost 1 base and J lost 5, with 14 bases in between.

Concerning this clonotype: One end of the junction does not line up with germline, which may come from a read error. This chain joins TRBV3-1 and TRBJ2-4; 9 bases map to TRBD2. This CDR3 region has 13 residues. Germline V CDR1 and CDR2: LGHDT, YNNKEL (reference sequence). CDR3 DNA: TGTGCCAGCAGCCAAGGCCTGGGACTAGCCGTACACTTC. Translating gives CASSQGLGLAVHF.

The V and J genes are TRBV27 and TRBJ1-2; TRBD1 matches at 9 bases. Per the germline V gene, CDR1 is MNHEY and CDR2 is SMNVEV (reference sequence). The CDR3 length is 15 residues. Trimming at V came to 6 bases and at J to 4 bases, leaving 9 bases not matched to a gene. In DNA form, the CDR3 reads TGTGCCAGCAGACGAAGACAGGGGGGCACCTATGGCTACACCTTC. Amino acid sequence: CASRRRQGGTYGYTF.

In this sample, this clonotype turned up many times. The rearrangement uses TRBV5-1 and TRBJ2-3; 8 bases match TRBD1. Germline values: CDR1 SGHRS, CDR2 YFSETQ. This CDR3 region has 15 residues. The V and J ends lost 7 bases and 1 base, in that order; junction bases with no gene match: 8. CDR3 residues: CASYDRGGGTDTQYF. The CDR3 DNA sequence: TGCGCCAGCTACGACAGGGGTGGAGGCACAGATACGCAGTATTTT.

The CDR3, as DNA: TGCGCCAGCAGCCAAGATCCGGGACTAGCGGGAACCGAGCAGTACTTC. The encoded protein is CASSQDPGLAGTEQYF. The chain is built from TRBV4-1 and TRBJ2-7; 13 positions match TRBD2. The CDR3 covers 16 residues. With 0 bases clipped from V and 6 bases from J, the junction kept 5 bases outside the gene matches. Germline lookup yields CDR1 MGHRA and CDR2 YSYEKL.

This clonotype was counted between two and nine times. V is TRBV7-8 and J is TRBJ1-2, with TRBD1 matching over 11 bases. V was pared by 2 bases and J by 8 bases, with 13 bases of the junction left unmatched. CDR1 is SGHVS and CDR2 is FQNEAQ in the germline V gene. There are 17 residues in the CDR3. This CDR3 is CASSLTSGQGVTNGYTF. CDR3 nucleotide sequence: TGTGCCAGCAGCTTAACCTCGGGACAGGGGGTTACTAACGGCTACACCTTC.

The table lists this clonotype with a count of one. The chain joins TRBV20-1 to TRBJ1-1; possible D gene TRBD1, 6 bases. The CDR3 length is 15 residues. From germline, CDR1 is DFQATT and CDR2 SNEGSKA (reference sequence). Trimming stripped 5 bases from V and 4 bases from J, with 20 bases between. In DNA form, the CDR3 reads TGCAGTGCTTCACGGGGGGGGCTTGTCGGCACTGAAGCTTTCTTT. It encodes CSASRGGLVGTEAFF.

This chain uses TRBV11-2 with TRBJ2-1, with 11 bases aligning to TRBD2. V was clipped by 1 base and J by 4 bases; unmatched bases: 12. The length of the CDR3 is 19 residues. Germline loops: CDR1 SGHAT, CDR2 FQNNGV. CDR3 sequence reads: CASSLVRASGGISYNEQFF. CDR3 DNA: TGTGCCAGCAGCTTAGTGAGGGCTAGCGGGGGGATATCATACAATGAGCAGTTCTTC.

A few counts support this clonotype. This sequence joins TRBV6-1 and TRBJ1-1; perhaps TRBD1 as D (6 bases). V lost 8 bases and J lost 1, with 11 bases in between. CDR3 size: 13 residues. Germline assignment: CDR1 MNHNS and CDR2 SASEGT. The CDR3 sequence: CASCPQGNTEAFF. The CDR3, as DNA: TGTGCCAGCTGTCCACAGGGGAACACTGAAGCTTTCTTT.

In its sample, this clonotype was seen a few times. This chain joins TRBV12-3 or TRBV12-4 and TRBJ1-1; possibly TRBD1 for D (6 bases). This CDR3 comprises 14 residues. V was cut by 6 bases and J by 3 bases, with 14 bases left in between. This chain's CDR3 is CASSLRGSHTEAFF. CDR3 DNA sequence: TGTGCCAGCAGCCTCAGGGGTAGTCACACTGAAGCTTTCTTT.

This clonotype was detected only a few times. This chain uses TRBV19 with TRBJ2-5, with D maybe TRBD1 (6 bases). V lost 4 bases to trimming and J lost 10 bases, with 16 bases between them. There are 13 residues in the CDR3. Looked up from germline, CDR1 is LNHDA and CDR2 is SQIVND (reference sequence). The CDR3 DNA sequence: TGTGCCAGTAGTACTAAGACTCCAGGGGACCAGTACTTC. It is translated as CASSTKTPGDQYF.

This chain uses TRBV5-1 with TRBJ1-4; no clear D. Germline V gives CDR1 SGHRS, CDR2 YFSETQ. The CDR3 spans 13 residues. Trimming took off 4 bases at V and 7 bases at J, with 11 bases between the two ends. The CDR3 spells CASSPEEGEKLFF. The CDR3 DNA follows: TGCGCCAGCAGCCCGGAGGAGGGTGAAAAACTGTTTTTT. Full variable domain (outside the CDR3, taken from reference TRBV5-1 and TRBJ1-4): KAGVTQTPRYLIKTRGQQVTLSCSPISGHRSVSWYQQTPGQGLQFLFEYFSETQRNKGNFPGRFSGRQFSNSRSEMNVSTLELGDSALYLCASSPEEGEKLFFGSGTQLSVL.

This clonotype was picked up many times. The chain joins TRBV6-1 to TRBJ1-5; a possible D gene is TRBD1 (6 bases). The V end was cut by 6 bases, the J end by 1 base, with 13 bases between. The V gene's germline CDR1 is MNHNS and CDR2 SASEGT. This CDR3 is built from 15 residues. The CDR3 sequence is CASRPQGKSNQPQHF. Here the CDR3 DNA reads TGTGCCAGCAGGCCACAGGGAAAGAGCAATCAGCCCCAGCATTTT.

This clonotype was detected a few times. The chain is built from TRBV9 and TRBJ2-5, with 11 positions matching TRBD2. V lost 2 bases to trimming and J lost 5 bases; unmatched junction nucleotides: 5. This CDR3 comprises 15 residues. CDR1 is SGDLS, CDR2 YYNGEE, per germline. CDR3 amino acids: CASSVTSGTVETQYF. The CDR3 DNA sequence: TGTGCCAGCAGCGTGACTAGCGGGACAGTGGAGACCCAGTACTTC.

This sequence joins TRBV3-1 and TRBJ2-7; a weak D match, TRBD1 (5 bases). V was pared by 4 bases and J by 4 bases, with 14 bases between. CDR3 length: 14 residues. CDR1 and CDR2 (germline): LGHDT, YNNKEL (reference sequence). CDR3 coding DNA: TGTGCCAGCAGCCCCAGGGCCCTAACTTACGAGCAGTACTTC. It yields the protein CASSPRALTYEQYF.

The chain uses TRBV3-1 and TRBJ2-6; perhaps TRBD2 as D (6 bases). V was cut by 3 bases and J by 4 bases, with 13 bases left in between. The CDR3 consists of 16 residues. Germline CDR1 LGHDT, CDR2 YNNKEL (reference sequence). As DNA, the CDR3 is TGTGCCAGCAGCCACCGGGTGGGAGGCGGGGCCAACGTCCTGACTTTC. Translation: CASSHRVGGGANVLTF.

This clonotype came up a few times. This sequence joins TRBV29-1 and TRBJ1-2, with D possibly being TRBD1 (5 bases). Trimming cost V 2 bases and J 8 bases, with 12 bases left between them. The germline V gene encodes CDR1 SQVTM and CDR2 ANQGSEA. The CDR3 contains 12 residues. The CDR3 protein is CSVEFRVEGYTF. The CDR3 DNA is TGCAGCGTTGAATTCAGGGTTGAGGGCTACACCTTC.

This clonotype appeared many times. The chain has TRBV24-1 and TRBJ2-3; TRBD2 might be the D (6 bases). From germline, CDR1 is KGHDR and CDR2 SFDVKD. The CDR3 loop spans 15 amino acids. Trimming took 4 bases from V and 2 from J, leaving 12 bases between them. The CDR3 here is CATSEGEADTDTQYF. CDR3 in DNA: TGTGCCACCAGTGAAGGGGAGGCCGACACAGATACGCAGTATTTT.

This chain links TRBV12-3 or TRBV12-4 with TRBJ2-6; D gene unclear. V was pared by 6 bases and J by 0 bases, with 9 bases between. This CDR3 is built from 15 residues. DNA of the CDR3: TGTGCCAGCAGACATCGTAGCTCTGGGGCCAACGTCCTGACTTTC. Amino acids: CASRHRSSGANVLTF.

J is TRBJ2-2 and V is TRBV10-3; TRBD2 is a possible D gene (6 bases). Trimming left V 8 bases short and J 3 bases short, with 28 bases between. The CDR3 covers 19 residues. The germline gives CDR1 ENHRY, CDR2 SYGVKD. This chain's CDR3 is CAIRHPGGRSLGDTGELFF. CDR3 DNA: TGTGCCATCCGCCACCCAGGAGGGCGGTCCCTCGGAGACACCGGGGAGCTGTTTTTT.

V is TRBV11-2 and J is TRBJ2-1; 11 nucleotides match TRBD2. From germline, CDR1 is SGHAT and CDR2 FQNNGV. This CDR3 has 14 amino acids. Unmatched junction bases numbered 8, after V lost 9 bases and J lost 7 bases. The CDR3 DNA reads as TGTGCCAGTTCGGTGACTAGCGGGATAAATGAGCAGTTCTTC. It codes for CASSVTSGINEQFF.

This rearrangement joins TRBV29-1 to TRBJ2-1; perhaps TRBD1 as D (6 bases). V lost 8 bases and J lost 3, with 20 bases in between. CDR1 and CDR2 from the germline V gene are SQVTM and ANQGSEA. The CDR3 has 15 residues. CDR3 loop: CSFRGERASYNEQFF. Written as DNA, the CDR3 is TGCAGCTTCAGGGGTGAGAGGGCCAGCTACAATGAGCAGTTCTTC.

There are many counts of this clonotype. The gene calls are TRBV29-1 and TRBJ2-7; D remains ambiguous. With 1 base removed from V and 6 bases from J, the gap between germline ends came to 10 bases. The germline V gene has CDR1 SQVTM and CDR2 ANQGSEA. The CDR3 consists of 12 residues. The DNA for the CDR3 is TGCAGCGTTGAAGGGGGTTACGGCGAGCAGTACTTC. It translates to CSVEGGYGEQYF.